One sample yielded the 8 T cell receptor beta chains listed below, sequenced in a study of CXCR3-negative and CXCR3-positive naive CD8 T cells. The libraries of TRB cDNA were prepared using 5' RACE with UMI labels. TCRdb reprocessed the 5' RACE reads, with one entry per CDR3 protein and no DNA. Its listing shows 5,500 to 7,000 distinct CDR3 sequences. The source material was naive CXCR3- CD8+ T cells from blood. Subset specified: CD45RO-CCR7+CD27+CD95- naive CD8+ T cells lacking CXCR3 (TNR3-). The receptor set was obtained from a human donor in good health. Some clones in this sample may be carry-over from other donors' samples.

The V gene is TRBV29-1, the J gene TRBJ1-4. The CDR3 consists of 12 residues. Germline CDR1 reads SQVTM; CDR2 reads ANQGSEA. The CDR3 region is CSVQVLGEKLFF.

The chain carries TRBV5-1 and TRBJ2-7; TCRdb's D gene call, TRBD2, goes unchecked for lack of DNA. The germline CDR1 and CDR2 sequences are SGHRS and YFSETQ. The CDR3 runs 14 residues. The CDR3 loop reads CASSLAGGPPEQYF.

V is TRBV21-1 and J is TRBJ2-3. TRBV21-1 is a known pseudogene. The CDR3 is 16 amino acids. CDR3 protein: CASSPLRNSSTDTQYF.

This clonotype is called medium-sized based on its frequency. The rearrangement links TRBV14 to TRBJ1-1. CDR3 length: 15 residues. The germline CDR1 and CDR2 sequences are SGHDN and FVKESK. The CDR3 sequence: CASSQDRGMRTEAFF.

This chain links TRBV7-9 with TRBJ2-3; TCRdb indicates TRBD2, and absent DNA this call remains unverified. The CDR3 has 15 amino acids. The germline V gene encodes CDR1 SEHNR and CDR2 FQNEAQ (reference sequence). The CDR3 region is CASNPLDIITDTQYF.

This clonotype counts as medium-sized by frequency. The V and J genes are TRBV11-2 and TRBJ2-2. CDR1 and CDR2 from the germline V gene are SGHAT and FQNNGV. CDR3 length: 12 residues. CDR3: CASSLWPGELFF.

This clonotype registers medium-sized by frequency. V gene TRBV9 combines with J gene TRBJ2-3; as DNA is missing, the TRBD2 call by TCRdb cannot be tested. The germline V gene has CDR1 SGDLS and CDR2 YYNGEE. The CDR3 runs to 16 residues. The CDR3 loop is CASSEGPGGSTDTQYF.

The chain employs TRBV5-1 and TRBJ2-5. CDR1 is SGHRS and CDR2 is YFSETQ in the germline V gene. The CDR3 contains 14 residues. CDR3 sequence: CASSLALAQETQYF.